Described below is a single TCR beta chain sequence and its context. Its target is unknown. Treatment reported: 19 received Ad26.COV2.S at low or high dose, single or two shots; about 5 received placebo; per-sample allocation not given. Each sample was drawn 63 days after the first injection (of vaccine or placebo). The sample originates from a study of Ad26.COV2.S vaccination and SARS-CoV-2 variants. Turning to the study itself: The trial was COV1001 and the donor's arm was Ad26.COV2.S. Once or twice, 56 days apart, Ad26.COV2.S was delivered intramuscularly.

Study-wide results and caveats: Across vaccine and placebo recipients, the breadth of non-spike TCRs was similar. Among vaccine recipients, spike-specific TCR breadth exceeded that of placebo recipients.

The germline CDR1 and CDR2 sequences are SGHTA and FQGNSA. This CDR3 has 16 residues. V shed 2 bases and J shed 5 bases, with 18 bases lying between them. This table comes from immunoSEQ multiplex PCR, and its TCRdb copy is limited to in-frame clones, with some not included. Among over 450,000 clones, roughly nine tenths were seen once, and the ten largest hold 1.5% to 2%. This TCR was recovered from a person between 18 and 65 years old who received the Ad26.COV2.S COVID-19 vaccine or a placebo. V is TRBV7-2 and J is TRBJ2-5, with D possibly being TRBD2 (6 bases). Sequences were derived from peripheral blood, sampled in a trial of Ad26.COV2.S vaccine versus placebo. The CDR3 reads CASSLIFRVGGETQYF. Written as DNA, the CDR3 is TGTGCCAGCAGCTTAATCTTCAGGGTAGGAGGGGAGACCCAGTACTTC. The full variable domain, completed using reference TRBV7-2 and TRBJ2-5, is GAGVSQSPSNKVTEKGKDVELRCDPISGHTALYWYRQSLGQGLEFLIYFQGNSAPDKSGLPSDRFSAERTGGSVSTLTIQRTQQEDSAVYLCASSLIFRVGGETQYFGPGTRLLVL.